The clone carrying this T cell receptor (beta chain) has at least ten counts. Its antigen is still unknown. The sample is drawn from a study of regulatory T cells in long-lasting Graves disease. Time point meaning: newly diagnosed GD, antithyroid drugs for less than 3 months. RNA isolated from PBMCs was used to make the TCR library. CDR3 regions were amplified by Arm-PCR using iRepertoire HTBI primers to build TCR beta libraries. TCRdb processed the multiplex PCR reads anew with MiXCR; each CDR3 protein has one entry. Among 300,000 to 400,000 distinct CDR3 sequences listed, over 15% were seen once. Regarding the study as a whole: Peripheral blood was the sole material, not thyroid tissue. TCR diversity was lower in persistent Graves' patients (versus newly diagnosed ones).

With V trimmed by 3 bases and J by 2 bases, 7 bases remained unmatched. The V gene's germline CDR1 is SGHRS and CDR2 YFSETQ. The CDR3 totals 17 residues. These data were also filed under a second study, of T cells in Graves' hyperthyroidism and ophthalmopathy. That source notes: Stable hyperthyroidism was separated from ophthalmopathy by a model based on 13 V-J features.

The TCR sequence derives from a man aged 40-50 years with Graves disease. The material sequenced was peripheral blood mononuclear cells (PBMCs), taken at new diagnosis, from a patient treated with antithyroid drugs. This chain joins TRBV5-1 and TRBJ2-5, with TRBD2 matching 13 bases. CDR3 coding DNA: TGCGCCAGCAGCTACGACCCGACTAGCGGGGGGCAAGAGACCCAGTACTTC. The encoded protein is CASSYDPTSGGQETQYF.